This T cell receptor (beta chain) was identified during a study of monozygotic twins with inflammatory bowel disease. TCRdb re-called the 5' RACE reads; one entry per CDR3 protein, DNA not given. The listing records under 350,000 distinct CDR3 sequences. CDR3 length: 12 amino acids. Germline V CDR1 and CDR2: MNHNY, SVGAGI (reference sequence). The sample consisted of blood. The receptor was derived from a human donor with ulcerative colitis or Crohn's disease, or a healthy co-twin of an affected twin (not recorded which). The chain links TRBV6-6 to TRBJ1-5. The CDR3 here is CASSYRVRPQHF.